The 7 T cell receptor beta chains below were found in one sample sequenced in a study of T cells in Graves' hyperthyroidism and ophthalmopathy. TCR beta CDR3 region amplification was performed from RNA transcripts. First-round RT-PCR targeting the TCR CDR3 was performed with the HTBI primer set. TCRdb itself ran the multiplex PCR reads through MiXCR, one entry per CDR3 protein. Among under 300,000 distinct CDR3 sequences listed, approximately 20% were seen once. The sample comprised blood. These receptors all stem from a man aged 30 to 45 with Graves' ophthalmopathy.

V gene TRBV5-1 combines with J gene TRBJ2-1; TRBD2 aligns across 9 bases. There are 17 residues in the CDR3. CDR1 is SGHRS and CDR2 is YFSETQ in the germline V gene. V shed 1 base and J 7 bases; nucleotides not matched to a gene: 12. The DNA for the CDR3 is TGCGCCAGCAGCTTGTCCGTTGCGGGAGGGCCAGTGAATGAGCAGTTCTTC. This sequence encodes CASSLSVAGGPVNEQFF. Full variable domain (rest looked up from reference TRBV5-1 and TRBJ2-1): KAGVTQTPRYLIKTRGQQVTLSCSPISGHRSVSWYQQTPGQGLQFLFEYFSETQRNKGNFPGRFSGRQFSNSRSEMNVSTLELGDSALYLCASSLSVAGGPVNEQFFGPGTRLTVL.

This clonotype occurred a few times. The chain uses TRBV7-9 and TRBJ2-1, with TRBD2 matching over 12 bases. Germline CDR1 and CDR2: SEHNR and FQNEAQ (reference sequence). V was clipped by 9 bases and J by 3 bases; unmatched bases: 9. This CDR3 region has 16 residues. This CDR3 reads CASNKPGLAGYNEQFF. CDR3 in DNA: TGTGCCAGTAATAAACCGGGACTAGCGGGCTACAATGAGCAGTTCTTC. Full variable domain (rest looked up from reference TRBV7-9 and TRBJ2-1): DTGVSQNPRHKITKRGQNVTFRCDPISEHNRLYWYRQTLGQGPEFLTYFQNEAQLEKSRLLSDRFSAERPKGSFSTLEIQRTEQGDSAMYLCASNKPGLAGYNEQFFGPGTRLTVL.

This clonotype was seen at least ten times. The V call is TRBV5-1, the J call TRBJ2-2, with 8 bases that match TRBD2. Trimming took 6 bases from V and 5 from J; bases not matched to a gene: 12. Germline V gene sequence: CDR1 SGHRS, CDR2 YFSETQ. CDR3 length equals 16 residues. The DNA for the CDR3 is TGCGCCAGCAAAATGCGCGGGGGGAGCGCAACCGGGGAGCTGTTTTTT. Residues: CASKMRGGSATGELFF.

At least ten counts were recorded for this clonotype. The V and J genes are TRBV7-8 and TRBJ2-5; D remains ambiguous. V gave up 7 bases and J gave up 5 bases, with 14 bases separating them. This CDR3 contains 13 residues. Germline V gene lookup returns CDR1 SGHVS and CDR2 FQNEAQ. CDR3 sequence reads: CASNQLASETQYF. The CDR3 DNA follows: TGTGCCAGCAACCAATTAGCTTCCGAGACCCAGTACTTC.

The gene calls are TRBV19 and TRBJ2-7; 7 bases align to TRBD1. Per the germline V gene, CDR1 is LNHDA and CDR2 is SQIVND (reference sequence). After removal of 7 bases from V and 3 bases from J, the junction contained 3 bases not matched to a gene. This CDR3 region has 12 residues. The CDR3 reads CASMGQFYEQYF. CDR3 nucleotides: TGTGCCAGTATGGGACAGTTCTACGAGCAGTACTTC. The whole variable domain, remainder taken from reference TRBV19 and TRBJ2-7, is DGGITQSPKYLFRKEGQNVTLSCEQNLNHDAMYWYRQDPGQGLRLIYYSQIVNDFQKGDIAEGYSVSREKKESFPLTVTSAQKNPTAFYLCASMGQFYEQYFGPGTRLTVT.

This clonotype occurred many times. CDR3 sequence reads: CSAENRVSSYNEQFF. CDR3 DNA sequence: TGCAGTGCTGAGAATCGGGTAAGCTCCTACAATGAGCAGTTCTTC. J is TRBJ2-1 and V is TRBV20-1, with D unresolved. Trimming pared 5 bases from V and 0 bases from J, leaving 14 bases between. This CDR3 contains 15 residues. CDR1 and CDR2 from the germline V gene are DFQATT and SNEGSKA (reference sequence).

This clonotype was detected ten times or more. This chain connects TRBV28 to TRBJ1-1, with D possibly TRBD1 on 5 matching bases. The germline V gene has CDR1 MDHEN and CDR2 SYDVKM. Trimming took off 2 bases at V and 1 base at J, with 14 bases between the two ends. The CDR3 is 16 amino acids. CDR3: CASSLGGAKGNTEAFF. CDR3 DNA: TGTGCCAGCAGTTTAGGAGGGGCCAAAGGGAACACTGAAGCTTTCTTT.